This TCR beta chain originates from a study of T cell responses to AZD1222 COVID-19 vaccine. Study at large: Pooled samples include second doses given at about 4 or 12 weeks.

Study results and caveats: The study identified only six AZD1222 recipients as seropositive at baseline. A reported finding is that nearly half of spike-specific TCRs target unmutated variant regions. Donors were mostly white British, more females; clonal diversity possibly underestimated.

Concerning this clone: The antigen remains undetermined.

Assay: immunoSEQ multiplex PCR; the TCRdb copy retains only in-frame clones and omits some. Of 80,000 to 100,000 clones listed, roughly 89% are singletons. The CDR3 length is 17 residues. Germline CDR1 and CDR2: SGDLS and YYNGEE. Trimming cost V 0 bases and J 0 bases, with 13 bases left between them. The chain combines TRBV9 with TRBJ1-3; D gene uncertain. The TCR originated in an adult in good health. The sequences come from peripheral blood, collected on day 0 of AZD1222 vaccination. The CDR3 sequence is CASSVAGQSYSGNTIYF. The DNA of the CDR3 is TGTGCCAGCAGCGTAGCGGGCCAGTCATACTCTGGAAACACCATATATTTT.